This section outlines one TCR beta chain sequence together with its context. Its target is unknown. Germline V gene data show CDR1 as SNHLY and CDR2 as FYNNEI. Trimming pared 0 bases from V and 3 bases from J, leaving 14 bases between. The CDR3 is 17 residues long. The study profiled TCR beta VDJ and CDR3 using genomic DNA as template. One entry per CDR3 protein, called by TCRdb with MiXCR from the reads. The sample holds some 120,000 distinct CDR3 sequences, 50% to 60% seen once. This specimen comes from a study of CD8+CD57+ T cells in acquired aplastic anemia. Study overall: Mean DNA quantity obtained from sorted CD4+ and CD8+ cells was around 2.9 ug.

The authors sequenced patients whose flow cytometry had shown CD8+CD57+ cell expansion. Broader study findings: Patients and controls were found to share fewer than 35 CD8+ CDR3 sequences.

The rearrangement joins TRBV2 to TRBJ1-4; a weak D match, TRBD1 (6 bases). Sample: sorted CD4+, CD8+, or CD8+CD57+ T cells (not recorded which) from PBMCs. The clonotype was recovered from a human donor with aplastic anemia. CDR3 residues: CASSEAPYRESNEKLFF. The CDR3 DNA sequence: TGTGCCAGCAGTGAAGCCCCATACAGGGAATCTAATGAAAAACTGTTTTTT.